This TCR beta chain comes out of a study of response to subunit inactivated influenza vaccine. Findings and caveats of the study: Authors proposed each seasonal influenza vaccination draws in few new T cells.

From the RT-PCR reads, TCRdb called clonotypes with MiXCR, one entry per CDR3 protein. The table shows more than 700,000 distinct CDR3 sequences, with roughly 20% occurring only once. This clonotype was counted only a few times. Its antigen remains unknown. Looked up from germline, CDR1 is SEHNR and CDR2 is FQNEAQ (reference sequence). The CDR3 totals 16 residues. Deletions cut 3 bases from V and 8 bases from J, with 22 bases between. The specimen comprised PBMCs from blood, sampled 4 to 6 days after vaccination. The TCR originated in a man between 45 and 60 years old who received an inactivated influenza vaccine. The gene calls are TRBV7-9 and TRBJ1-2; D is undetermined. The CDR3 DNA reads as TGTGCCAGCAGCTTTCGACGCCGGACCGAGAATCACGGCTACACCTTC. It encodes CASSFRRRTENHGYTF. Combining the CDR3 with reference TRBV7-9 and TRBJ1-2 gives the whole variable domain DTGVSQNPRHKITKRGQNVTFRCDPISEHNRLYWYRQTLGQGPEFLTYFQNEAQLEKSRLLSDRFSAERPKGSFSTLEIQRTEQGDSAMYLCASSFRRRTENHGYTFGSGTRLTVV.